These T cell receptor beta chains were read from a single sample in a study of T cells expressing NK-cell markers. TCRdb re-called the 5' RACE reads, yielding one record per CDR3 amino acid sequence without DNA. The table for this sample gives approximately 460,000 distinct CDR3 sequences. The sequencing input was blood T cells: a sorted CD56 or NKG2C T cell subset, CD4+ or CD8+ T cells, or bulk PBMC T cells (not recorded which). The source of these receptors is a woman aged 18 to 75 in good health. Both conserved end residues are part of each CDR3. The order of the fields is J gene, V gene, CDR3 protein.

j_gene: TRBJ2-1; v_gene: TRBV7-2; CDR3aa: CASSLRTSHEQFF
j_gene: TRBJ1-1; v_gene: TRBV4-3; CDR3aa: CASSPDLTETHMNTEAFF
j_gene: TRBJ2-7; v_gene: TRBV28; CDR3aa: CASTPLTPGGAKYEQYF
j_gene: TRBJ1-3; v_gene: TRBV3-1; CDR3aa: CASSRLEVSGNTIYF
j_gene: TRBJ1-5; v_gene: TRBV20-1; CDR3aa: CSARDSLRGNQPQHF
j_gene: TRBJ2-1; v_gene: TRBV14; CDR3aa: CASSQGLAAEQFF
j_gene: TRBJ2-5; v_gene: TRBV5-1; CDR3aa: CASRETGPAETQYF
j_gene: TRBJ1-2; v_gene: TRBV5-1; CDR3aa: CASSLDGVDGYTF
j_gene: TRBJ2-1; v_gene: TRBV5-5; CDR3aa: CASSHAFRALGNEQFF
j_gene: TRBJ2-1; v_gene: TRBV20-1; CDR3aa: CSAGGGRNEQFF